The entry that follows covers one T cell receptor beta chain sequence. The antigen is not known. TCRdb's copy holds only in-frame clones and misses some; the assay was immunoSEQ multiplex PCR. The table includes about 18,000 clones, 92% detected once. This sample was taken from a study of lymphopenia after photon versus proton radiotherapy. Study results and limitations: Better survival with proton therapy was suggested as possible, not demonstrated.

The clonotype was recovered from a woman aged 35 to 49 with cholangiocarcinoma. Sequencing was performed on peripheral blood, taken from a patient treated with photon-based radiotherapy.

Here the CDR3 DNA reads TGTGCCAGCAGCGTAGACCTAACGGGCACCGGGGAGCTGTTTTTT. This gives the protein CASSVDLTGTGELFF. V usage is TRBV9 and J usage is TRBJ2-2; D gene uncertain. This CDR3 spans 15 amino acids. The germline gives CDR1 SGDLS, CDR2 YYNGEE. The ends were cut back, 0 bases at V and 4 bases at J, with 10 bases in the middle.